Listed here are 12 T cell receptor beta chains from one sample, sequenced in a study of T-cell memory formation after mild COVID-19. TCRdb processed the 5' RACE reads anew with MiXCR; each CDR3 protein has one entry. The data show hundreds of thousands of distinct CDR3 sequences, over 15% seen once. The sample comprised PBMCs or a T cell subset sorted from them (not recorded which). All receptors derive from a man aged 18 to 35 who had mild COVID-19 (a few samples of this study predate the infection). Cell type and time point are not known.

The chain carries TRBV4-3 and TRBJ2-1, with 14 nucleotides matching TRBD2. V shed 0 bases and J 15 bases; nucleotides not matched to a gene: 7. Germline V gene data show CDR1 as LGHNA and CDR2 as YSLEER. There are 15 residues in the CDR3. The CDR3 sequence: CASSQDGLAGGLAFF. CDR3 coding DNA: TGCGCCAGCAGCCAAGATGGACTAGCGGGGGGCTTGGCGTTCTTC.

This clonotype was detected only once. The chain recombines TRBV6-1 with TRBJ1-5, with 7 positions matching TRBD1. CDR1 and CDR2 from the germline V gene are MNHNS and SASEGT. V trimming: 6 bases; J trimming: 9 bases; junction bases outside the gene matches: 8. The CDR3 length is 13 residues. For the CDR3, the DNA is TGTGCCAGCAGGGGACAGCCCGGCGGGCCCCAGCATTTT. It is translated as CASRGQPGGPQHF.

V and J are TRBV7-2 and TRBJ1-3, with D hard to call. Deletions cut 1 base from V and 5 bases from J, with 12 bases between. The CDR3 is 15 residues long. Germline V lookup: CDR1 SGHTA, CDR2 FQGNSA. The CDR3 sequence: CASSLERDPRNTIYF. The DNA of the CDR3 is TGTGCCAGCAGCTTAGAGCGGGATCCCAGAAACACCATATATTTT.

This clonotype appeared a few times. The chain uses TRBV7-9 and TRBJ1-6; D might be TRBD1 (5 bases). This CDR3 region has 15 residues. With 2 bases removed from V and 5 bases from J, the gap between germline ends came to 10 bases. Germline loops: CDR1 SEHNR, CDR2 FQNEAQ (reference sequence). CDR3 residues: CASSLRGEDNSPLHF. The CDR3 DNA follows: TGTGCCAGCAGCTTACGGGGGGAGGATAATTCACCCCTCCACTTT.

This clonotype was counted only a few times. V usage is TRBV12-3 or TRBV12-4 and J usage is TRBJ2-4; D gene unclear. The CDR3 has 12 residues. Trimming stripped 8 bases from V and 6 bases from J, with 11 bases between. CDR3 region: CASRASVNIQYF. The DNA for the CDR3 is TGTGCCAGCCGGGCGTCCGTAAACATTCAGTACTTC.

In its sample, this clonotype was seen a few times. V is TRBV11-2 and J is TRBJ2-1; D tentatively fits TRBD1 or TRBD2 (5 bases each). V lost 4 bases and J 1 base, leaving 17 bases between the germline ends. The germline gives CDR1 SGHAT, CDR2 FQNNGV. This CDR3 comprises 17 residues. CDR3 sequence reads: CASSSAFRGLSYNEQFF. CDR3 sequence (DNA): TGTGCCAGCAGCTCGGCCTTTCGGGGCCTATCCTACAATGAGCAGTTCTTC. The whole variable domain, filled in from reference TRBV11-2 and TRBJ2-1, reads EAGVAQSPRYKIIEKRQSVAFWCNPISGHATLYWYQQILGQGPKLLIQFQNNGVVDDSQLPKDRFSAERLKGVDSTLKIQPAKLEDSAVYLCASSSAFRGLSYNEQFFGPGTRLTVL.

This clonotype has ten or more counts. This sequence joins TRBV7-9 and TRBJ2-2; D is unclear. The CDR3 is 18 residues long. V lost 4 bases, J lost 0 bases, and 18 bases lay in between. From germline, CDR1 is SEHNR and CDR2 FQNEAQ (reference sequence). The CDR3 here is CASSYERTEPSNTGELFF. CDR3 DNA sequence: TGTGCCAGCAGCTACGAGAGGACGGAACCTTCGAACACCGGGGAGCTGTTTTTT.

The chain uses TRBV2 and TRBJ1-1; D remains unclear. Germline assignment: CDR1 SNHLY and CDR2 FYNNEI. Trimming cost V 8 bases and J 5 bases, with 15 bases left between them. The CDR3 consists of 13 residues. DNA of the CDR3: TGTGCCAGCCAGGACCCCGGGCGGACTGAAGCTTTCTTT. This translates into CASQDPGRTEAFF.

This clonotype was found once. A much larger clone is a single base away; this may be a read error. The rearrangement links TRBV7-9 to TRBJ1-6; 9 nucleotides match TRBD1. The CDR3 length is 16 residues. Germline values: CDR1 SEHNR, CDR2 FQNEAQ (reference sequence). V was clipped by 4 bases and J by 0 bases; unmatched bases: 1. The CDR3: CASSSTGGSYNSPLHF. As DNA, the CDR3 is TGTGCCAGCAGCTCGACAGGGGGCTCCTATAATTCACCCCTCCACTTT.

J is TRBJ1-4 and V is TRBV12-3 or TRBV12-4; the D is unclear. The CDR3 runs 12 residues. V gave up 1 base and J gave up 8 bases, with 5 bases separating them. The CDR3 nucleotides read TGTGCCAGCAGTTTAGGGGAGGAAAAACTGTTTTTT. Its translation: CASSLGEEKLFF.

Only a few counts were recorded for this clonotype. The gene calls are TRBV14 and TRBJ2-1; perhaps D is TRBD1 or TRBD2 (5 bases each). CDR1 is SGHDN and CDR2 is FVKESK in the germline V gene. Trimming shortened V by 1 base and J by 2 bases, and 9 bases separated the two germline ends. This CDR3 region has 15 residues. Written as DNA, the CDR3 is TGTGCCAGCAGCCAAGCGGGGCTTACCTACAATGAGCAGTTCTTC. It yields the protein CASSQAGLTYNEQFF.

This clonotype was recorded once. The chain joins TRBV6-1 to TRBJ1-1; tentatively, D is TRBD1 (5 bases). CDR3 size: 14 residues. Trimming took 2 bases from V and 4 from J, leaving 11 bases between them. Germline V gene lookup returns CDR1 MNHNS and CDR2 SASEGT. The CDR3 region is CASSELGVSTEAFF. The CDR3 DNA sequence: TGTGCCAGCAGTGAATTAGGGGTGAGCACTGAAGCTTTCTTT.